This T cell receptor beta chain was documented in a study of CD8+ T cells in alopecia areata. Turning to the study itself: Twice a day, 5 to 10 mg of oral tofacitinib was administered to treated patients. Severity among treated patients was scored by the percentage of scalp area affected. Study-wide results and limits: Higher clonality was seen in lesional scalp than in normal scalp, especially in alopecia totalis/universalis.

TCR sequencing used cDNA made by reverse transcription of extracted RNA. Some clones are missing from TCRdb's copy, which holds only in-frame ones; the method was immunoSEQ multiplex PCR. The table has around 190,000 clones, around three fifths seen once. Treatment specified: oral pan-JAK inhibitor, 5-10 mg twice daily. Note on this clone: The antigen is unknown.

The ends were cut back, 5 bases at V and 4 bases at J, with 7 bases in the middle. Per the germline V gene, CDR1 is SGHRS and CDR2 is YFSETQ. CDR3 length: 11 residues. This sequence was found in a human donor with alopecia areata. The input for sequencing was CD4+ T cells sorted from blood, taken at week 4, from a patient treated with tofacitinib. The genes are TRBV5-1 and TRBJ2-7; weak D call: TRBD2 (5 bases). The DNA for the CDR3 is TGCGCCAGCAGAAGGGAGTACGAGCAGTACTTC. Its translation is CASRREYEQYF. The variable domain in full, with the rest retrieved from reference TRBV5-1 and TRBJ2-7, is KAGVTQTPRYLIKTRGQQVTLSCSPISGHRSVSWYQQTPGQGLQFLFEYFSETQRNKGNFPGRFSGRQFSNSRSEMNVSTLELGDSALYLCASRREYEQYFGPGTRLTVT.